These T cell receptor beta chains were read from a single sample in a study of OX40 agonist ivuxolimab in advanced cancers. Some clones are missing from TCRdb's copy, which holds only in-frame ones; the method was immunoSEQ multiplex PCR. Among some 66,000 clones listed, 88% were seen once. Specimen: CD4+ or CD8+ T cells sorted from blood, collected in a trial of the OX40 agonist ivuxolimab. Receptors were obtained from an adult with an advanced solid tumor such as melanoma, head and neck, liver or kidney cancer. Each CDR3 is given with its conserved first and last residue. The D gene is left open where the match is weak. A row's size may be missing; if present it is once, few, many or a size class.

TRBV5-1	-	-	TRBJ1-6	TGCGCCAGCAGCTTGGACAGGGAGGGTTCACCCCTCCACTTT	CASSLDREGSPLHF
TRBV10-3	-	-	TRBJ1-3	TGTGCCATCCGACGGGCGTCTGGAAACACCATATATTTT	CAIRRASGNTIYF
TRBV2	-	-	TRBJ1-1	TGTGCCAGCCGATCCGGGGGGGGCACTGAAGCTTTCTTT	CASRSGGGTEAFF
TRBV7-6	TRBD2	-	TRBJ2-1	TGTGCCAGCAGCTTTGGGACTAGCGGGGGGTCCAATGAGCAGTTCTTC	CASSFGTSGGSNEQFF
TRBV7-9	-	-	TRBJ1-5	TGTGCCAGCAGCGTCCAGGGAGATCAGCCCCAGCATTTT	CASSVQGDQPQHF
TRBV10-3	TRBD2	-	TRBJ2-7	TGTGCCATCAGTGAGTCCACTAGCGGGGGGATATTT	CAISESTSGGIF
TRBV2	-	-	TRBJ2-1	TGTGCCAGCAGTGAAGGGGGACTCGGGAATGAGCAGTTCTTC	CASSEGGLGNEQFF
TRBV5-1	TRBD2	once	TRBJ2-5	TGCGCCAGCAGCCTGGGACTAGCCGAACACCAAGAGACCCAGTACTTC	CASSLGLAEHQETQYF
TRBV2	TRBD2	-	TRBJ2-5	TGTGCCAGCAGTGACCGGGGGGGCCAAGAGACCCAGTACTTC	CASSDRGGQETQYF
TRBV7-9	-	-	TRBJ1-1	TGTGCCAGCAGCTTATTCTTGAACACTGAAGCTTTCTTT	CASSLFLNTEAFF
TRBV11-3	-	-	TRBJ2-7	TGTGCCAGCAGCACCGACAGTTCCTACGAGCAGTACTTC	CASSTDSSYEQYF
TRBV9	-	few	TRBJ1-1	TGTGCCAGCAGCGTAGTTGGGGGAAAGACTGAAGCTTTCTTT	CASSVVGGKTEAFF
TRBV6-6	-	-	TRBJ2-7	TGTGCCAGCAGTTACTTGTCAGTCAACGGGCCGCAGTACTTC	CASSYLSVNGPQYF
TRBV10-3	-	-	TRBJ1-1	TGTGCCATCAGTGAGTCGAAGGGCACTGAAGCTTTCTTT	CAISESKGTEAFF
TRBV2	-	-	TRBJ2-2	TGTGCCACTCGATGGGGGAACACCGGGGAGCTGTTTTTT	CATRWGNTGELFF
TRBV5-1	TRBD1	-	TRBJ2-7	TGCGCCAGCAGCCGGACCGGGACAGACTCCTACGAGCAGTACTTC	CASSRTGTDSYEQYF
TRBV9	TRBD1	few	TRBJ2-1	TGTGCCAGCAGCGTAGGGACAGGACCCTACAATGAGCAGTTCTTC	CASSVGTGPYNEQFF
TRBV5-1	-	-	TRBJ2-5	TGCGCCAGCAGGGTCTTGCCCGGGACGGAAGAGACCCAGTACTTC	CASRVLPGTEETQYF
TRBV5-5	-	-	TRBJ1-6	TGTGCCAGCAGCTTCGAGGTCCTTAATTCACCCCTCCACTTT	CASSFEVLNSPLHF
TRBV6-6	-	-	TRBJ2-7	TGTGCCAGCAGTTACAGAGGTCCATCCTCCTACGAGCAGTACTTC	CASSYRGPSSYEQYF
TRBV5-5	TRBD1	-	TRBJ1-6	TGTGCCAGCAGCTTGCGAGGGACAGGGGCTGCCGTTTCACCCCTCCACTTT	CASSLRGTGAAVSPLHF
TRBV18	TRBD1	-	TRBJ2-1	TGTGCCAGCTCACCTAGTACAGGGGAGCTACTCTTC	CASSPSTGELLF
TRBV28	-	-	TRBJ1-4	TGTGCCAGCAGTTCCCCGGACAGTAATGAAAAACTGTTTTTT	CASSSPDSNEKLFF
TRBV19	-	-	TRBJ1-5	TGTGCCAGTAGTATTCCAATGGGACCCCAGCATTTT	CASSIPMGPQHF
TRBV30	TRBD1	-	TRBJ1-2	TGTGCCTGGAGCCGTACCGGGACAGGGGGTATCACCTTC	CAWSRTGTGGITF
TRBV6-1	-	-	TRBJ1-2	TGTGCCAGCAGTGAAAATCTAGGGCCCGAGAGCTATGGCTACACCTTC	CASSENLGPESYGYTF
TRBV18	-	-	TRBJ1-2	TGTGCCAGCTCACCACCCTACGGGACCGCTTTTTTC	CASSPPYGTAFF
TRBV7-9	-	-	TRBJ2-5	TGTGCCAGCAGCTTCACGCCAGACACCCAAGAGACCCAGTACTTC	CASSFTPDTQETQYF
TRBV9	-	-	TRBJ1-3	TGTGCCAGCAGCGTAGACTCTTACTCTGGAAACACCATATATTTT	CASSVDSYSGNTIYF
TRBV6-6	-	-	TRBJ1-6	TGTGCCAGCAGTTACCAGGGACAATCCTATAATTCACCCCTCCACTTT	CASSYQGQSYNSPLHF
TRBV29-1	-	-	TRBJ2-1	TGCAGCGTTGCTAGCGTGGGGCCCAATGAGCAGTTCTTC	CSVASVGPNEQFF
TRBV7-8	-	-	TRBJ1-2	TGTGCCAGCAGCCCGACATTAATCTATGGCTACACCTTC	CASSPTLIYGYTF
TRBV5-6	-	-	TRBJ2-5	TGTGCCAGCAGCTTGACAAAGGGACCCATCCAAGAGACCCAGTACTTC	CASSLTKGPIQETQYF
TRBV18	TRBD2	once	TRBJ2-1	TGTGCCAGCTCACCCGGACTAGAGGGCAATGAGCAGTTCTTC	CASSPGLEGNEQFF
TRBV7-9	-	-	TRBJ2-5	TGTGCCAGCAGCCCGATGGGGGCGGTAAAGGAGACCCAGTACTTC	CASSPMGAVKETQYF
TRBV27	-	-	TRBJ1-1	TGTGCCAGCAGTCCCCTTGAGGTTGAAGCTTTCTTT	CASSPLEVEAFF
TRBV9	TRBD1	-	TRBJ1-4	TGTGCCAGCAGCGTAGAGGCGACAGGGAAGGAAAAACTGTTTTTT	CASSVEATGKEKLFF
TRBV19	-	-	TRBJ1-1	TGTGCCAGTAGTATAGGGGGGGAAGCTTTCTTT	CASSIGGEAFF
TRBV5-1	TRBD1	-	TRBJ1-2	TGCGCCAGCAGCACGGACAGGATTGGCTACACCTTC	CASSTDRIGYTF
TRBV6-1	TRBD1	few	TRBJ1-1	TGTGCCAGCAGTTTCAACAGGGGCACTGAAGCTTTCTTT	CASSFNRGTEAFF
TRBV5-5	TRBD1	-	TRBJ2-1	TGTGCCAGCAGCTTGGAAAGGGGTCAGGGGGTTTTTTCTTACAATGAGCAGTTCTTC	CASSLERGQGVFSYNEQFF
TRBV29-1	TRBD1	-	TRBJ2-5	TGCAGCGCCGATCAGGGGGCAGAGACCCAGTACTTC	CSADQGAETQYF
TRBV5-1	TRBD2	-	TRBJ2-5	TGCGCCAGCAGCTTGTTCCTAGCGGGGGAAGGGACCCAGTACTTC	CASSLFLAGEGTQYF
TRBV6-1	-	-	TRBJ2-7	TGTGCCGGGGCGAACTCCCCTCGCCTCTACGAGCAGTACTTC	CAGANSPRLYEQYF
TRBV29-1	TRBD2	once	TRBJ2-1	TGCAGCGTTAGCGGGACGGATACTTACAATGAGCAGTTCTTC	CSVSGTDTYNEQFF
TRBV6-1	-	-	TRBJ1-1	TGTGCCAGCAGTGAAATTACAGCCTCGAACACTGAAGCTTTCTTT	CASSEITASNTEAFF
TRBV5-1	TRBD2	-	TRBJ2-1	TGCGCCAGCAGCTTGGCTGGCGGGGGGTGGAATGAGCAGTTCTTC	CASSLAGGGWNEQFF
TRBV13	-	-	TRBJ1-3	TGTGCCAGCAGCATACAGAACTCTGGAAACACCATATATTTT	CASSIQNSGNTIYF
TRBV5-4	-	-	TRBJ2-1	TGTGCCAGCAGCTATTCGGCGATGAGCTCCTACAATGAGCAGTTCTTC	CASSYSAMSSYNEQFF
TRBV11-3	TRBD1	once	TRBJ1-2	TGTGCCAGCAGCTTAGAGGGGATAGTACCGGGACAGGGATACTATGGCTACACCTTC	CASSLEGIVPGQGYYGYTF
TRBV5-6	TRBD1	-	TRBJ2-7	TGTGCCAGCAGCCGGACAGGGGCTACCTACGAGCAGTACTTC	CASSRTGATYEQYF
TRBV5-8	-	once	TRBJ2-5	TGTGCCAGCAGCCCGCGAGTGGGGGGGCCCCAAGAGACCCAGTACTTC	CASSPRVGGPQETQYF
TRBV11-2	-	-	TRBJ2-7	TGTGCCAGCAGCTTAGGGTTAAGCTCCTACGAGCAGTACTTC	CASSLGLSSYEQYF
TRBV10-3	-	-	TRBJ2-7	TGTGCCGTCCGCAGTCTGGGATCGGTGGGCGAGCAGTACTTC	CAVRSLGSVGEQYF
TRBV11-2	-	-	TRBJ1-2	TGTGCCAGCAGCCCATGGGACACAACAAACTATGGCTACACCTTC	CASSPWDTTNYGYTF
TRBV2	-	once	TRBJ2-1	TGTGCCAGCAGCCGAACTCTGGATGGTGAGCAGTTCTTC	CASSRTLDGEQFF